The next 21 T cell receptor beta chains were all read from a single sample in a study of cytomegalovirus exposure and HLA in healthy donors. Primers included in the PCR were 60 Vbeta and 13 Jbeta primers. Profiling relied on immunoSEQ multiplex PCR, and the TCRdb table lists in-frame clones only, not all of them. Among about 140,000 clones listed, 65% to 80% were seen once. The sample was PBMCs. The origin of the receptors is a woman aged 30 to 39 in good health and CMV-seronegative.

This rearrangement joins TRBV28 to TRBJ1-5; D call uncertain. This CDR3 comprises 15 residues. Germline CDR1 is MDHEN and CDR2 is SYDVKM. V was cut by 6 bases and J by 0 bases, with 12 bases left in between. Here the CDR3 reads CASRATVYSNQPQHF. In DNA, the CDR3 is TGTGCCAGCAGGGCAACAGTCTATAGCAATCAGCCCCAGCATTTT.

In its sample, this clone was seen a few times. V usage is TRBV5-1 and J usage is TRBJ1-5, with D tentatively TRBD1 (6 bases). Germline CDR1 and CDR2: SGHRS and YFSETQ. This CDR3 comprises 15 residues. The V end lost 0 bases, the J end lost 1 base, and 8 bases lay between the germline ends. CDR3 residues: CASSLDRASNQPQHF. In nucleotides, the CDR3 is TGCGCCAGCAGCTTGGACAGGGCGAGCAATCAGCCCCAGCATTTT.

This chain links TRBV18 with TRBJ1-1; 7 nucleotides align to TRBD1. Germline CDR1 KGHSH, CDR2 LQKENI. This CDR3 spans 13 amino acids. V was pared by 3 bases and J by 4 bases, with 2 bases of the junction left unmatched. The CDR3 loop is CASSPDRATEAFF. The CDR3 DNA follows: TGTGCCAGCTCACCCGACAGGGCCACTGAAGCTTTCTTT.

This chain uses TRBV28 with TRBJ1-1; D not certain. The CDR3 runs 13 residues. Germline V gene sequence: CDR1 MDHEN, CDR2 SYDVKM. V was clipped by 5 bases and J by 10 bases, with 17 bases between them. The CDR3 DNA sequence: TGTGCCAGCAGTATCCGACAAGAACAAGGAGCTTTCTTT. Translation gives CASSIRQEQGAFF. The variable domain in full, completed from reference TRBV28 and TRBJ1-1, reads DVKVTQSSRYLVKRTGEKVFLECVQDMDHENMFWYRQDPGLGLRLIYFSYDVKMKEKGDIPEGYSVSREKKERFSLILESASTNQTSMYLCASSIRQEQGAFFGQGTRLTVV.

In this sample, this clone turned up a few times. The J gene is TRBJ2-1, the V gene TRBV6-1; 8 bases match TRBD1. The CDR3 consists of 15 residues. The V gene end was trimmed by 6 bases and the J gene end by 7 bases; junction bases not matched to a gene: 11. Germline V gene lookup returns CDR1 MNHNS and CDR2 SASEGT. The CDR3 region is CASSPQGAGTNEQFF. CDR3 DNA: TGTGCCAGCAGCCCCCAGGGGGCCGGTACGAATGAGCAGTTCTTC.

The rearrangement uses TRBV29-1 and TRBJ2-5, with 9 bases that match TRBD2. Germline trimming cut 4 bases from V and 2 bases from J; bases unmatched to any gene: 5. This CDR3 contains 14 residues. Per germline, CDR1 SQVTM and CDR2 ANQGSEA. The CDR3 bases are TGCAGCGTTGGACGCGGGGGGGGGCAAGAGACCCAGTACTTC. Amino acids: CSVGRGGGQETQYF.

This clone was seen a handful of times. The rearrangement links TRBV4-2 to TRBJ2-1, with 9 positions matching TRBD2. The CDR3 runs 16 residues. Trimming removed 0 bases from V and 6 bases from J; junction bases left unmatched: 6. CDR1 is LGHNA, CDR2 YNFKEQ, per germline. The CDR3 sequence is CASSQDPGTSSNEQFF. As DNA, the CDR3 is TGTGCCAGCAGCCAAGATCCCGGGACTAGCAGCAATGAGCAGTTCTTC.

The chain employs TRBV2 and TRBJ1-4; the D gene is possibly TRBD1 (5 bases). Germline loops: CDR1 SNHLY, CDR2 FYNNEI. There are 14 residues in the CDR3. The V gene lost 6 bases and the J gene lost 8 bases, with 16 bases spanning the gap. As DNA, the CDR3 is TGTGCCAGCAGACCAAGGGGATTTAAGGAAAAACTGTTTTTT. This gives the protein CASRPRGFKEKLFF.

The chain uses TRBV9 and TRBJ1-5; D not certain. V was shortened by 7 bases and J by 4 bases, with 30 bases between the two germline ends. The CDR3 has 19 amino acids. Germline CDR1 is SGDLS and CDR2 is YYNGEE. In DNA, the CDR3 is TGTGCCAGCGAGCGTCCTGCCGGGGAGGTAGATGGTCCGAATCAGCCCCAGCATTTT. It is translated as CASERPAGEVDGPNQPQHF.

The chain couples TRBV7-9 to TRBJ1-1, with 7 nucleotides matching TRBD1. The ends lost 5 bases at V and 5 bases at J; junction bases unmatched: 14. The germline CDR1 and CDR2 sequences are SEHNR and FQNEAQ (reference sequence). The CDR3 covers 16 residues. CDR3 loop: CASSPGSEGARTEAFF. The CDR3 DNA reads TGTGCCAGCAGCCCGGGTTCGGAGGGGGCGCGGACTGAAGCTTTCTTT.

The chain has TRBV5-1 and TRBJ1-2; TRBD1 matches 9 bases. The CDR3 has 13 amino acids. The germline V gene has CDR1 SGHRS and CDR2 YFSETQ. J was trimmed by 8 bases and V by 4 bases; bases with no gene match: 6. The CDR3 region has the DNA TGCGCCAGCAGCCCGGACAGGGGCAAAGGCTACACCTTC. It translates to CASSPDRGKGYTF.

This clone appeared a few times. The chain recombines TRBV5-6 with TRBJ2-2; D uncertain. This CDR3 region has 16 residues. Trimming shortened V by 4 bases and J by 1 base, and 14 bases separated the two germline ends. The germline V gene encodes CDR1 SGHDT and CDR2 YYEEEE. The CDR3 sequence is CASSPPLPMNTGELFF. CDR3 nucleotide sequence: TGTGCCAGCAGCCCCCCACTCCCGATGAACACCGGGGAGCTGTTTTTT.

The chain carries TRBV29-1 and TRBJ2-1; 11 nucleotides agree with TRBD2. The junction had 14 bases not matched to a gene; V was cut back by 1 base and J by 0 bases. The CDR3 has 20 residues. Germline V gene sequence: CDR1 SQVTM, CDR2 ANQGSEA. Written as DNA, the CDR3 is TGCAGCGTTGAAGGGGAACCGGGACTAGCGGAAAAACCCTCCTACAATGAGCAGTTCTTC. Its translation is CSVEGEPGLAEKPSYNEQFF.

The chain has TRBV6-1 and TRBJ1-1; perhaps TRBD1 as D (5 bases). The CDR3 totals 19 residues. Trimming removed 0 bases from V and 4 bases from J, with 24 bases in between. Germline V lookup: CDR1 MNHNS, CDR2 SASEGT. CDR3 sequence (DNA): TGTGCCAGCAGTGAAGCGCCCGGCGTGGGGAGGGATGGGGGCACTGAAGCTTTCTTT. It translates to CASSEAPGVGRDGGTEAFF.

The chain couples TRBV18 to TRBJ2-3; the match to TRBD2 covers 9 bases. CDR1 and CDR2 (germline): KGHSH, LQKENI. The CDR3 has 17 amino acids. V lost 2 bases and J lost 2; bases outside the gene matches: 8. The CDR3 spells CASSPARASGNTDTQYF. CDR3 sequence (DNA): TGTGCCAGCTCACCAGCTAGGGCTAGCGGGAACACAGATACGCAGTATTTT.

The chain has TRBV5-1 and TRBJ2-5, with 7 bases lining up with TRBD2. The germline V gene has CDR1 SGHRS and CDR2 YFSETQ. The V and J ends lost 1 base and 0 bases, in that order; junction bases with no gene match: 6. The CDR3 consists of 16 residues. CDR3 sequence (DNA): TGCGCCAGCAGCTTGTGGGCTAGCGGAAACCAAGAGACCCAGTACTTC. It yields the protein CASSLWASGNQETQYF.

The chain recombines TRBV14 with TRBJ2-7, with 7 bases lining up with TRBD2. CDR3 size: 13 residues. Germline CDR1 is SGHDN and CDR2 is FVKESK. With V trimmed by 0 bases and J by 9 bases, 5 bases remained unmatched. The CDR3, as DNA: TGTGCCAGCAGCCAAGATTGGGGGGGGAGGCAGTACTTC. Amino acid sequence: CASSQDWGGRQYF. Complete variable domain (other parts from reference TRBV14 and TRBJ2-7): EAGVTQFPSHSVIEKGQTVTLRCDPISGHDNLYWYRRVMGKEIKFLLHFVKESKQDESGMPNNRFLAERTGGTYSTLKVQPAELEDSGVYFCASSQDWGGRQYFGPGTRLTVT.

The chain uses TRBV7-9 and TRBJ2-1, with 8 positions matching TRBD2. V lost 5 bases and J lost 11; bases outside the gene matches: 5. Germline V lookup: CDR1 SEHNR, CDR2 FQNEAQ (reference sequence). The length of the CDR3 is 12 residues. The CDR3 loop reads CASSLRLAKQFF. The CDR3 nucleotides are TGTGCCAGCAGCCTCCGACTAGCGAAGCAGTTCTTC.

The chain links TRBV9 to TRBJ2-3; 10 nucleotides align to TRBD1. CDR3 size: 13 residues. Germline values: CDR1 SGDLS, CDR2 YYNGEE. V lost 5 bases to trimming and J lost 3 bases; unmatched junction nucleotides: 0. The CDR3 DNA follows: TGTGCCAGCAGGGACAGGGGGACAGATACGCAGTATTTT. It yields the protein CASRDRGTDTQYF. The full variable domain, in which reference TRBV9 and TRBJ2-3 provide the parts outside the CDR3, is DSGVTQTPKHLITATGQRVTLRCSPRSGDLSVYWYQQSLDQGLQFLIQYYNGEERAKGNILERFSAQQFPDLHSELNLSSLELGDSALYFCASRDRGTDTQYFGPGTRLTVL.

This chain uses TRBV7-9 with TRBJ2-7; D unclear. This CDR3 spans 15 amino acids. Trimming removed 1 base from V and 2 bases from J, with 12 bases in between. Germline loops: CDR1 SEHNR, CDR2 FQNEAQ (reference sequence). The CDR3 here is CASSLGAAMPYEQYF. The CDR3 DNA is TGTGCCAGCAGCTTAGGGGCAGCAATGCCCTACGAGCAGTACTTC.

The rearrangement uses TRBV5-1 and TRBJ2-1, with D unresolved. Germline-derived CDR1 and CDR2 are SGHRS and YFSETQ. V was clipped by 0 bases and J by 6 bases, with 7 bases between them. The CDR3 runs 13 residues. In nucleotides, the CDR3 is TGCGCCAGCAGCTTGGAGTCCAGCAATGAGCAGTTCTTC. As protein: CASSLESSNEQFF.